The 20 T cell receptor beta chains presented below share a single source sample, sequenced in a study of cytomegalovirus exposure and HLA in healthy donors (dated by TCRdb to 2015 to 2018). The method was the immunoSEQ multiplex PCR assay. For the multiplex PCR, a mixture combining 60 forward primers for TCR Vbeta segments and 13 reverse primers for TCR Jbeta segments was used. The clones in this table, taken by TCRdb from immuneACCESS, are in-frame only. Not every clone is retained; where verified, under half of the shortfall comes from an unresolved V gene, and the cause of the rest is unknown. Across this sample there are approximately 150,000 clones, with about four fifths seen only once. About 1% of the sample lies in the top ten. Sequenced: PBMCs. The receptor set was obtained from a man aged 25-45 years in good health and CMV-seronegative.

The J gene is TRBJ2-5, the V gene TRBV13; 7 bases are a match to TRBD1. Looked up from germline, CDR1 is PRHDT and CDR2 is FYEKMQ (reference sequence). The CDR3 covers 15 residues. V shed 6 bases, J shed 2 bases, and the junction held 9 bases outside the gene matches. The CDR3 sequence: CASSRPGGHQETQYF. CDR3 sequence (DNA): TGTGCCAGCAGTAGGCCAGGGGGTCATCAAGAGACCCAGTACTTC.

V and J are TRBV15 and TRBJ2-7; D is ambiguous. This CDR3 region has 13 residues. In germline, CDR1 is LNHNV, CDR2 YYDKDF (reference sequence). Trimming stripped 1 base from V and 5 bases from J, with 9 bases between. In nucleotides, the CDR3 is TGTGCCACCAGCAGAGTCCTAAAGAACGAGCAGTACTTC. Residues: CATSRVLKNEQYF.

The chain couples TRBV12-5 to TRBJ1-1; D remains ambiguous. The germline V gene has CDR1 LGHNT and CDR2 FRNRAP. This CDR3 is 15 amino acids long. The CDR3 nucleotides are TGTGCCACGTTCCCAAGACTCCGCATGAACACTGAAGCTTTCTTT. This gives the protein CATFPRLRMNTEAFF.

The CDR3 region has the DNA TGCGCCAGCAGTGATGGGGAGGACGGATATAGCAATCAGCCCCAGCATTTT. Its protein product is CASSDGEDGYSNQPQHF. V is TRBV10-2 and J is TRBJ1-5; D remains unclear. Trimming removed 3 bases from V and 0 bases from J, with 15 bases in between. This CDR3 has 17 amino acids. CDR1 WSHSY and CDR2 SAAADI come from the germline V gene.

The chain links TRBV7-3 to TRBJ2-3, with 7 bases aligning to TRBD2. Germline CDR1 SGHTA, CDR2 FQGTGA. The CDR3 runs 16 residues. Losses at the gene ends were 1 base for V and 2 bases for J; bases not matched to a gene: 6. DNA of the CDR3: TGTGCCAGCAGCTTAAAGGGCCTAGCGGTCACAGATACGCAGTATTTT. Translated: CASSLKGLAVTDTQYF.

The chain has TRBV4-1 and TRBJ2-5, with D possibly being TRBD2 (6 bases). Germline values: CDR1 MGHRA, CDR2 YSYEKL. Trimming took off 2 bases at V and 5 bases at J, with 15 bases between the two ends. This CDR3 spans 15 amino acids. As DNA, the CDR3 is TGCGCCAGCAGCCAACCCTTACGCGGGGAGGAGACCCAGTACTTC. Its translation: CASSQPLRGEETQYF.

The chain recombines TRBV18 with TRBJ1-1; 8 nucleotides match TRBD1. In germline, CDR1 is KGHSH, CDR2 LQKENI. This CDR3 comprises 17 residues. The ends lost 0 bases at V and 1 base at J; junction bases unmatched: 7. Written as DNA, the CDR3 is TGTGCCAGCTCACCACCTCGGACAGGGAGTAGGAACACTGAAGCTTTCTTT. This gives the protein CASSPPRTGSRNTEAFF.

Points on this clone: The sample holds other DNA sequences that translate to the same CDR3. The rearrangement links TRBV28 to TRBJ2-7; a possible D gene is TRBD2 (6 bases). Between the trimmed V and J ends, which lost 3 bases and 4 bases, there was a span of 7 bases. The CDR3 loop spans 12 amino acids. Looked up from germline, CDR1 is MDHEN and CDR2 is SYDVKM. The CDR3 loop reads CASSLGGYEQYF. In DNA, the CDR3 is TGTGCCAGCAGTTTGGGGGGATACGAGCAGTACTTC.

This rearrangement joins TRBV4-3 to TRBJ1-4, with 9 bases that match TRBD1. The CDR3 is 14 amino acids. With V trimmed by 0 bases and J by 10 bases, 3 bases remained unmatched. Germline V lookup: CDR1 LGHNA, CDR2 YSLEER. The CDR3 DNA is TGCGCCAGCAGCCAAGACAGACAGGGGGGAAAACTGTTTTTT. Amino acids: CASSQDRQGGKLFF.

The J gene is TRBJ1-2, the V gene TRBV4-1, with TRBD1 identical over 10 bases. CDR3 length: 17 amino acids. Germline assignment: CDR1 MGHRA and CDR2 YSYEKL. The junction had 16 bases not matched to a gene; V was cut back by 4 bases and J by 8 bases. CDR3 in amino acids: CASSPALTGGVLGGYTF. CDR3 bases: TGCGCCAGCAGCCCAGCATTGACAGGGGGCGTCCTGGGAGGCTACACCTTC.

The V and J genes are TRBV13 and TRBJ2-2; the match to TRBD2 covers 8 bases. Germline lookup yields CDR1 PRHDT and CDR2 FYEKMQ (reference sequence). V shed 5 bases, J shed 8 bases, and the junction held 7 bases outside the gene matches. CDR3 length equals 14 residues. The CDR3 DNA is TGTGCCAGCAGCCTAACTAGCGGTCCAGGGGAGCTGTTTTTT. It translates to CASSLTSGPGELFF.

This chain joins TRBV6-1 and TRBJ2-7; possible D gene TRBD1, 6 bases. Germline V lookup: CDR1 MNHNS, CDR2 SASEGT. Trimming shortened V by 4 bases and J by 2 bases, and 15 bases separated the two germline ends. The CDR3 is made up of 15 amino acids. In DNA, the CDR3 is TGTGCCAGCAGTGCCTTCGGGACACCAACCTACGAGCAGTACTTC. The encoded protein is CASSAFGTPTYEQYF.

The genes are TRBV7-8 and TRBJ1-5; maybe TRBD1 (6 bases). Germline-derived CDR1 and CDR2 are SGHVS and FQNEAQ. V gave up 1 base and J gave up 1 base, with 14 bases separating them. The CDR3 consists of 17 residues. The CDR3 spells CASSLEVGAYSNQPQHF. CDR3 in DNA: TGTGCCAGCAGCTTAGAAGTGGGGGCCTACAGCAATCAGCCCCAGCATTTT.

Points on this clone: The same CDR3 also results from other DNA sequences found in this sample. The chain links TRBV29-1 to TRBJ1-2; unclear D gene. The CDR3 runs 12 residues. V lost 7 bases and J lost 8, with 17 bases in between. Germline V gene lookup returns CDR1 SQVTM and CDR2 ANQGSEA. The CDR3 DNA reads TGCAGCGGCCGGACGGACTTGGGCGGCTACACCTTC. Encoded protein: CSGRTDLGGYTF. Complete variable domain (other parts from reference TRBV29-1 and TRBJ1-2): SAVISQKPSRDICQRGTSLTIQCQVDSQVTMMFWYRQQPGQSLTLIATANQGSEATYESGFVIDKFPISRPNLTFSTLTVSNMSPEDSSIYLCSGRTDLGGYTFGSGTRLTVV.

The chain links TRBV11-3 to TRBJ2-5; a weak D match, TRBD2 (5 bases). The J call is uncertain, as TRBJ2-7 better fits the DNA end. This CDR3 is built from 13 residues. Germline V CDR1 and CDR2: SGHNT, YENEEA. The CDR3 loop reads CASSTRRSVEQYF. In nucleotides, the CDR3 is TGTGCCAGCAGCACTCGGAGGTCTGTCGAGCAGTACTTC.

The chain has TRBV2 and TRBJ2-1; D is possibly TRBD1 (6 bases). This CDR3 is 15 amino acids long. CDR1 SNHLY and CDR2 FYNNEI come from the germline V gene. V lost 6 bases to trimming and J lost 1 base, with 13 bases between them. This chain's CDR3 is CASRDIGGSYNEQFF. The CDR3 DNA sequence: TGTGCCAGCAGAGATATAGGGGGATCCTACAATGAGCAGTTCTTC.

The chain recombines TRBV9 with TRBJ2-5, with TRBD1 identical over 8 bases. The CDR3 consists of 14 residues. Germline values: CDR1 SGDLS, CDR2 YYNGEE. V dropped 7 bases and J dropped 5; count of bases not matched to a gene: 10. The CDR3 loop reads CASATGARDETQYF. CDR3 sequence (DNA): TGTGCCAGCGCGACAGGGGCGCGTGACGAGACCCAGTACTTC.

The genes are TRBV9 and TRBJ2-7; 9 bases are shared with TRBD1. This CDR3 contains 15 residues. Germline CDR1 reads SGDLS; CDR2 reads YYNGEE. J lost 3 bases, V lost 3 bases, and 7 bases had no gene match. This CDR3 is CASSGGGQGSYEQYF. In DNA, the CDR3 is TGTGCCAGCAGCGGGGGGGGACAGGGAAGCTACGAGCAGTACTTC.

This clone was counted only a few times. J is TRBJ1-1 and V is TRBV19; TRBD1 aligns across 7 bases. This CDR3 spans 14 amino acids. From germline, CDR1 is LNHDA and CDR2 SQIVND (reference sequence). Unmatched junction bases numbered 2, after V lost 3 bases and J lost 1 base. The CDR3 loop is CASSIRDRNTEAFF. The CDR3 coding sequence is TGTGCCAGTAGTATTAGGGACAGGAACACTGAAGCTTTCTTT.

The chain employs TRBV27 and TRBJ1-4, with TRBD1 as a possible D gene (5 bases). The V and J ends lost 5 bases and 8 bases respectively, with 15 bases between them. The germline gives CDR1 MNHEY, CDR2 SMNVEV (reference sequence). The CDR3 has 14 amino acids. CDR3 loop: CASSLTGTEEKLFF. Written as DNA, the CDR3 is TGTGCCAGCAGTCTAACAGGCACGGAAGAAAAACTGTTTTTT.